This T cell receptor beta chain was documented in a study of T cells in Graves' hyperthyroidism and ophthalmopathy. Points from the study as a whole: A model using 13 V-J features told ophthalmopathy apart from stable hyperthyroidism. Ophthalmopathy was identified by the model a median approximately 6.9 months ahead of onset.

This CDR3 comprises 14 residues. Germline CDR1 SEHNR, CDR2 FQNEAQ (reference sequence). The V gene lost 6 bases and the J gene lost 6 bases, with 14 bases spanning the gap. Ten or more counts support this clonotype. Its antigen is undetermined. Diagnoses were established using clinical symptoms, serum thyroxine and TRAb, thyroid ultrasound and orbital computed tomography. Amplified regions were TCR beta CDR3 sequences from RNA transcripts. Using the HTBI primer set, a first-round RT-PCR was run on the TCR CDR3. TCRdb reprocessed the multiplex PCR reads with MiXCR, giving one entry per CDR3 protein. The sample holds hundreds of thousands of distinct CDR3 sequences; approximately 18% are singletons and the top ten take 35% to 45%.

The source is a man aged 45-65 years with Graves' ophthalmopathy. This sequence joins TRBV7-9 and TRBJ1-4; D uncertain. What was sequenced was blood. The CDR3 spells CASSQGGNYEKLFF. CDR3 DNA: TGTGCCAGCAGTCAAGGAGGGAATTATGAAAAACTGTTTTTT.